The 13 T cell receptor beta chains reported below all come from one sample, sequenced in a study of tumor-infiltrating lymphocytes in oesophageal squamous cell carcinoma. TCRdb re-derived calls from the PCR reads in MiXCR, one entry per CDR3 protein. This table has about 24,000 distinct CDR3 sequences, more than 30% appearing once. The sample consisted of esophageal tumor tissue. All receptors derive from a male donor with esophageal squamous cell carcinoma.

This clonotype has more than one count but fewer than ten. This chain links TRBV7-9 with TRBJ2-5; D ambiguous. Per germline, CDR1 SEHNR and CDR2 FQNEAQ (reference sequence). CDR3 length equals 13 residues. Trimming removed 3 bases from V and 1 base from J, with 6 bases in between. DNA of the CDR3: TGTGCCAGCAGCTTCGGGCTCCAAGAGACCCAGTACTTC. This encodes CASSFGLQETQYF.

V usage is TRBV6-5 and J usage is TRBJ2-2; D ambiguous. The germline gives CDR1 MNHEY, CDR2 SVGAGI. There are 13 residues in the CDR3. V lost 10 bases and J 1 base, leaving 10 bases between the germline ends. The CDR3 here is CATKPLNTGELFF. Here the CDR3 DNA reads TGTGCCACAAAACCATTGAACACCGGGGAGCTGTTTTTT.

The chain is built from TRBV7-6 and TRBJ2-2; D ambiguous. The CDR3 covers 13 residues. V lost 1 base and J 5 bases, leaving 5 bases between the germline ends. Germline CDR1 reads SGHVS; CDR2 reads FNYEAQ. For the CDR3, the DNA is TGTGCCAGCAGCTTAGATCAGACCGGGGAGCTGTTTTTT. Its translation is CASSLDQTGELFF.

The chain recombines TRBV28 with TRBJ2-1, with TRBD2 matching over 9 bases. Near its end, the DNA agrees better with TRBJ2-7, so the J call may be wrong. CDR3 length: 13 amino acids. Germline V gives CDR1 MDHEN, CDR2 SYDVKM. The CDR3 bases are TGTGCCAGCCGGGGACTAGCTCCCTACGAGCAGTACTTC. It encodes CASRGLAPYEQYF.

This clonotype was counted at least ten times. The chain employs TRBV7-3 and TRBJ1-2; the D gene is possibly TRBD1 (5 bases). This CDR3 contains 13 residues. Germline CDR1 SGHTA, CDR2 FQGTGA. V was pared by 3 bases and J by 4 bases, with 9 bases between. Written as DNA, the CDR3 is TGTGCCAGCAGCTTTGGGGGTAGCTATGGCTACACCTTC. Translated: CASSFGGSYGYTF.

This clonotype was recorded at least ten times. V is TRBV7-9 and J is TRBJ2-3; tentative D call: TRBD1 (6 bases). The CDR3 contains 15 residues. Germline V gene data show CDR1 as SEHNR and CDR2 as FQNEAQ (reference sequence). V was shortened by 1 base and J by 1 base, with 9 bases between the two germline ends. CDR3 in amino acids: CASSLEAGGTDTQYF. CDR3 in DNA: TGTGCCAGCAGCTTAGAGGCAGGGGGCACAGATACGCAGTATTTT. Based on the CDR3 plus reference TRBV7-9 and TRBJ2-3, the full variable domain is DTGVSQNPRHKITKRGQNVTFRCDPISEHNRLYWYRQTLGQGPEFLTYFQNEAQLEKSRLLSDRFSAERPKGSFSTLEIQRTEQGDSAMYLCASSLEAGGTDTQYFGPGTRLTVL.

The gene calls are TRBV7-3 and TRBJ2-7; possibly TRBD2 for D (5 bases). This CDR3 comprises 15 residues. The V end lost 5 bases, the J end lost 7 bases, and 21 bases lay between the germline ends. Germline lookup yields CDR1 SGHTA and CDR2 FQGTGA. This chain's CDR3 is CASSLGISAAWEQYF. The CDR3 DNA follows: TGTGCCAGCAGCCTTGGAATTAGCGCCGCCTGGGAGCAGTACTTC.

The CDR3 is CASSVRSMDTQYF. Written as DNA, the CDR3 is TGCGCCAGCAGTGTCCGGAGTATGGATACGCAGTATTTT. This chain links TRBV10-1 with TRBJ2-3; D ambiguous. Germline-derived CDR1 and CDR2 are WNHNN and SYGVQD (reference sequence). The CDR3 runs 13 residues. The V end lost 4 bases, the J end lost 6 bases, and 11 bases lay between the germline ends.

This clonotype was observed many times. The chain joins TRBV27 to TRBJ1-2; the D is unclear. CDR3 length equals 14 residues. Germline V gene sequence: CDR1 MNHEY, CDR2 SMNVEV (reference sequence). With 5 bases removed from V and 6 bases from J, the gap between germline ends came to 16 bases. CDR3 bases: TGTGCCAGCAGTCCTAATACCCCAGGTGATGGCTACACCTTC. It is translated as CASSPNTPGDGYTF.

In this sample, this clonotype turned up many times. The rearrangement joins TRBV14 to TRBJ2-3; D might be TRBD2 (5 bases). The CDR3 covers 13 residues. With 8 bases removed from V and 6 bases from J, the gap between germline ends came to 15 bases. Germline-derived CDR1 and CDR2 are SGHDN and FVKESK. CDR3 region: CASSVSGLDTQYF. CDR3 nucleotide sequence: TGTGCCAGCTCCGTTTCCGGACTTGATACGCAGTATTTT.

The rearrangement links TRBV6-5 to TRBJ2-1; 11 bases match TRBD1. TRBJ2-5 matches the DNA end more closely, so the J call is doubtful. The CDR3 covers 18 residues. From germline, CDR1 is MNHEY and CDR2 SVGAGI. The CDR3 DNA reads as TGTGCCAGCAGTTACTCGATCTCGGGACAGGGGGGCACGGAGACCCAGTACTTC. This codes for CASSYSISGQGGTETQYF.

The chain carries TRBV30 and TRBJ1-2; the D is unclear. CDR3 length: 12 residues. V was pared by 0 bases and J by 8 bases, with 10 bases between. Germline V CDR1 and CDR2: GTSNPN, SVGIG (reference sequence). The CDR3: CAWSVGGLGYTF. CDR3 sequence (DNA): TGTGCCTGGAGTGTAGGAGGGTTGGGCTACACCTTC.

This clonotype is medium-sized (0.01 to 0.1%) by share. At one end, the junction sequence differs from germline, possibly due to a read error. V and J are TRBV7-9 and TRBJ2-7, with 7 bases that match TRBD2. The CDR3 is 16 amino acids. Germline lookup yields CDR1 SEHNR and CDR2 FQNEAQ (reference sequence). The CDR3 here is CASSLGHPGGRSPLHF. DNA for the CDR3: TGTGCCAGCAGCTTAGGACACCCGGGGGGACGCTCACCCCTCCACTTC.